This TCR beta chain derives from a study of T cell repertoires in cytomegalovirus infection. Turning to the study itself: Used in the study were CMV epitopes, some recently identified and HLA-C-restricted, others well-studied and HLA-B-restricted. Public TCR beta signatures provided an indication of both CMV infection and a matching HLA type.

A single record per CDR3 protein comes from TCRdb applying MiXCR to the reads. The sample contains approximately 150,000 distinct CDR3 sequences, less than 25% of which appear only once. In its sample, this clonotype was seen a few times. The antigen remains undetermined. CDR3 length: 17 residues. Trimming stripped 0 bases from V and 2 bases from J, with 14 bases between. The V gene's germline CDR1 is SGHDT and CDR2 YYEEEE. Study-wide points: In two of eight donors, the top clonotype was HLA-C-restricted CMV-specific. Summed frequency of public TCR beta families distinguished CMV carriers with the relevant HLA.

The sample in question was CD8+ T cells from cultured PBMCs, obtained from culture after CMV antigen stimulation. This TCR was recovered from a human donor in good health (CMV status not recorded). Some clones in this sample may be carry-over from other donors' samples. The rearrangement uses TRBV5-6 and TRBJ2-2; D is possibly TRBD2 (5 bases). Written as DNA, the CDR3 is TGTGCCAGCAGCTTGGGGGAGAGAGACCTAAACACCGGGGAGCTGTTTTTT. Translating it yields CASSLGERDLNTGELFF.